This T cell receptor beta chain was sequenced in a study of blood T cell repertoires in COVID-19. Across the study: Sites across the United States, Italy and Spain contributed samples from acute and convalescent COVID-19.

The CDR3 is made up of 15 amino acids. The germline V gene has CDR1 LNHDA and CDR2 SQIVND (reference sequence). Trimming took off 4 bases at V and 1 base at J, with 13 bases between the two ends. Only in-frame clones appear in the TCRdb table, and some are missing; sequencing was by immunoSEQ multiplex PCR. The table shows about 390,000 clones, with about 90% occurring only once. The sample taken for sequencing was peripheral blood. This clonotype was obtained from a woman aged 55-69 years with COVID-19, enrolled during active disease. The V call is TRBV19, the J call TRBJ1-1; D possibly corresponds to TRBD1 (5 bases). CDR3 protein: CASSTLGQGNTEAFF. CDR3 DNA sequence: TGTGCCAGTAGTACTCTGGGGCAGGGGAACACTGAAGCTTTCTTT.